This T cell receptor beta chain is from a study of shared clonotypes between healthy human individuals. Data came from immunoSEQ multiplex PCR; TCRdb stores just in-frame clones and leaves some out. The table lists about half a million clones, around 80% of them singletons, with about 12% in the top ten. The V and J ends lost 6 bases and 4 bases respectively, with 19 bases between them. Germline-derived CDR1 and CDR2 are SGHRS and YFSETQ. The CDR3 totals 15 residues. The genes are TRBV5-1 and TRBJ2-5; D remains ambiguous. The sequencing input was PBMCs. This TCR was recovered from a woman aged 35 to 49 in good health. Some clones in this sample may be carry-over from other donors' samples. For the CDR3, the DNA is TGCGCCAGCACTAGTGTGGGGTTGTCGGGAGAGACCCAGTACTTC. This sequence encodes CASTSVGLSGETQYF.